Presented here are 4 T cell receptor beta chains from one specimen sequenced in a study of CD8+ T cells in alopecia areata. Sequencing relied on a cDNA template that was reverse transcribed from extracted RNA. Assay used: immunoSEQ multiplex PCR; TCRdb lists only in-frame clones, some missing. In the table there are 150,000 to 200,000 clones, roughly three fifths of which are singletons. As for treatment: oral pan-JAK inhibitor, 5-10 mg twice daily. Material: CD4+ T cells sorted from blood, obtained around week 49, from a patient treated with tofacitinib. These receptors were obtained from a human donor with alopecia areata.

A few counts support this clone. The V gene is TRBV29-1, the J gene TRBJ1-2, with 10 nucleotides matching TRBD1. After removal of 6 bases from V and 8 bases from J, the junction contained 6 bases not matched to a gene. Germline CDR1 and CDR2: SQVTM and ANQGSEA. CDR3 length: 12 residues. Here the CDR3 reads CSVDRGREGYTF. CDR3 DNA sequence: TGCAGCGTCGACAGGGGGCGGGAAGGCTACACCTTC.

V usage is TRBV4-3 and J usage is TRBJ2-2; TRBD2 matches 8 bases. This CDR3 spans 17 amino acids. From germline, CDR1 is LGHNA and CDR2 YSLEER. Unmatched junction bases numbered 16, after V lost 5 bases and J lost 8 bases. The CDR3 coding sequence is TGCGCCAGCAGCTGGGCGCGGGGGGCCCAAATGACTGGGGAGCTGTTTTTT. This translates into CASSWARGAQMTGELFF.

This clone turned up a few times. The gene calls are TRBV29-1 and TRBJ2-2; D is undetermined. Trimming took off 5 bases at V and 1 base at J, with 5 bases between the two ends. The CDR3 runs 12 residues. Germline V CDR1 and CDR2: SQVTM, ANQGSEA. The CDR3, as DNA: TGCAGCGTTTCACAGAACACCGGGGAGCTGTTTTTT. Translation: CSVSQNTGELFF.

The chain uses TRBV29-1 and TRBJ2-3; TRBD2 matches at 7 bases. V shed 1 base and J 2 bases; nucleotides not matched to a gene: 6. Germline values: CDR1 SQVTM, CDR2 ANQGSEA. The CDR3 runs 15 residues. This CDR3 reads CSVEVPRGFTDTQYF. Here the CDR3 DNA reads TGCAGCGTTGAAGTACCGCGGGGGTTCACAGATACGCAGTATTTT.